This T cell receptor beta chain was documented in a study of blood T cell repertoires in COVID-19 (dated by TCRdb to 2019 to 2021). About the investigation overall: Collaborator samples came from the United States, Italy and Spain and covered acute and convalescent phases of COVID-19. Subjects who had been exposed to COVID-19, were actively infected with it, or had recovered from it provided the deeply sampled blood TCRbeta repertoires that made up the dataset. The sample metadata nearly always contained a de-identified subject ID, COVID-19 status, age in years and sex. HLA class I and class II types, where available, came from metadata supplied by the sample provider rather than from assay-based typing. The repertoires were released in a freely available public database intended as a resource for research on the immune response to SARS-CoV-2. Samples came from the ongoing ImmuneRACE study (first 160 participants) plus 1,254 subjects from 6 global collaborators. The material from the prospective study consisted of cDNA or gDNA derived from T cells, B-cell-depleted T cells, or PBMCs.

Results the study describes overall, beyond this receptor: Clinical and demographic metadata were provided uncurated, with the amount varying by source and participant.

Participants in the prospective study were aged roughly 18 to 95 years, lived in some 24 United States geographic areas, and enrolled through a virtual design. In the prospective study, cohorts were assigned on the basis of participant-reported clinical history obtained from a screening survey and a study questionnaire. In the prospective study, whole blood, serum and a nasopharyngeal or oropharyngeal swab were collected from each participant by mobile phlebotomists. Participants in the prospective study had the option to provide additional blood draws and questionnaires over an approximately 2-month period. Before DNA extraction, prospective study blood samples were shipped either frozen or at room temperature. TCRbeta CDR3 regions were amplified from genomic DNA by means of the immunoSEQ Assay, a bias-controlled multiplex PCR. From the authors' description of their analysis: Nucleated cell counts per sample were estimated from amplification of reference gene primers within the assay. To quantify the absolute abundance of each unique TCRbeta CDR3 rearrangement, sequence reads were collapsed and filtered. For each sample, productive Simpson clonality was calculated by taking the square root of Simpson's diversity index across productive rearrangements. TCRdb's version of the immuneACCESS table is confined to in-frame rearrangements and falls short of the full clone set. An unresolved V gene accounts for under half of the shortfall where checked; the remainder is of unknown origin. V, J and clone size were drawn from that table, and D and trimming were deduced from the DNA. The sample table contains about 150,000 clones; only one count was recorded for about 83% of them. Around 3.2% of the sample goes to the ten largest clones.

Turning to this clone: What antigen it recognizes has not been identified. No qualities accompany the bases; no much larger clone lies one base away.

The germline V gene supplies CDR1 SQVTM and CDR2 ANQGSEA. V lost 7 bases and J lost 5 bases, and the count of bases not matched to a germline gene is 14. The CDR3 runs 15 residues from the cysteine to the phenylalanine. Here the CDR3 DNA is all that survives: 45 bases in frame from base 1. The source of this sequence is a woman aged 50 to 65 with acute COVID-19. Rearrangement joined TRBV29-1 to TRBJ1-2; 9 middle bases align to TRBD1. The specimen was PBMCs or T cells enriched from blood (not recorded which). The CDR3 here reads CSAGPLGQGSYGYTF. The DNA is TGCAGCGCCGGCCCACTGGGACAGGGCTCGTATGGCTACACCTTC.